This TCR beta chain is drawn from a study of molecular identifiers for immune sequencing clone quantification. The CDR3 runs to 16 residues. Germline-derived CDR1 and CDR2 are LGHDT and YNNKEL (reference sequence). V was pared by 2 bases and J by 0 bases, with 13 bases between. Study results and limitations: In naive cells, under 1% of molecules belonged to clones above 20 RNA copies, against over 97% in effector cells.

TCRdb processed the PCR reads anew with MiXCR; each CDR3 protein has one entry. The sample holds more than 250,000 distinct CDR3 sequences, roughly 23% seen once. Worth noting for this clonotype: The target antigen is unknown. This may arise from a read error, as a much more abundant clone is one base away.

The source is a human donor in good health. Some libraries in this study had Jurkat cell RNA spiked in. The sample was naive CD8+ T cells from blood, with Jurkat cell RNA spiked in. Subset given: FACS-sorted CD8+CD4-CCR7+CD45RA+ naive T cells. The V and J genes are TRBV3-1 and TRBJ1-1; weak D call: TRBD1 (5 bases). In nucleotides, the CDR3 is TGTGCCAGCAGCCAAACCAGGGCTCTCATGAACACTGAAGCTTTCTTT. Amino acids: CASSQTRALMNTEAFF.